The clone carrying this T cell receptor beta chain occurred a few times. Its antigen is still unknown. One end of the junction is discordant with germline, which a read error may explain. This CDR3 contains 13 residues. Germline CDR1 and CDR2: SNHLY and FYNNEI. These data originate in a study of CD8+CD57+ T cells in acquired aplastic anemia. Whoever was chosen for sequencing had shown CD8+CD57+ cell expansion by flow cytometry. Diagnosis of severe acquired aplastic anemia applied to all patients. At the time of blood sampling, patients had not yet received any therapy. Study-level findings and limits: Patients and controls turned out to have approximately 29 CD8+ CDR3 sequences in common. Patients and controls were not found to differ significantly in CD8+ Simpson's diversity.

Profiles of TCR beta VDJ and CDR3 were generated from a genomic DNA template. MiXCR, run by TCRdb on the reads, gives a single entry per CDR3 protein. The table includes about 150,000 distinct CDR3 sequences, less than 50% detected once. The gene calls are TRBV2 and TRBJ2-5; D is uncertain. The sequencing sample was made of sorted CD4+, CD8+, or CD8+CD57+ T cells (not recorded which) from PBMCs. The origin of this receptor is a human donor with aplastic anemia. The CDR3, as DNA: TGTGCCAGCAGCGAAGCGCCCCAAGAGACCCAGTACTTC. As protein: CASSEAPQETQYF.